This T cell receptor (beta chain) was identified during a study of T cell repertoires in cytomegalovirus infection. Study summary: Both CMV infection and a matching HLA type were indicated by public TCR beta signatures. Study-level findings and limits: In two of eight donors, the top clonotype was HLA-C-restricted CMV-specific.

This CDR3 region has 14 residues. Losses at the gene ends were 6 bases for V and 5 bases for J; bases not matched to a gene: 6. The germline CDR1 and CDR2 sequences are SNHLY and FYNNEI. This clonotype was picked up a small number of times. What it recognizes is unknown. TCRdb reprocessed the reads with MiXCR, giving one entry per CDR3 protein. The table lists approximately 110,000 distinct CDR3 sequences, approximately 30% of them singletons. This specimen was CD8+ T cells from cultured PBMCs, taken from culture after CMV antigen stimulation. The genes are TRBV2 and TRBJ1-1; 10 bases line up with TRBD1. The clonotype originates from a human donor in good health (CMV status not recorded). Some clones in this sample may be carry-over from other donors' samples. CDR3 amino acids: CASRAGTGETEAFF. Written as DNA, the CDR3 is TGTGCCAGCAGAGCCGGGACAGGGGAGACTGAAGCTTTCTTT.